A single sample gave rise to the 19 T cell receptor beta chains below, sequenced in a study of shared clonotypes between healthy human individuals. The repertoire was sequenced with immunoSEQ multiplex PCR; TCRdb's copy has only in-frame clones and lacks some. The sample lists hundreds of thousands of clones, about 74% occurring once. Sequenced input: memory CD4+ T cells sorted from blood. Subset of the sample: CD45RA-negative fraction. Receptors originate from a woman aged 25 to 39 in good health.

This clone was counted once. The chain couples TRBV5-1 to TRBJ2-1, with D possibly called TRBD1 or TRBD2 (6 bases each). V lost 6 bases to trimming and J lost 0 bases, with 16 bases between them. Germline loops: CDR1 SGHRS, CDR2 YFSETQ. The CDR3 totals 16 residues. The CDR3 region has the DNA TGCGCCAGCACCCACCGAGGGGGAGGCTCCTACAATGAGCAGTTCTTC. Its protein product is CASTHRGGGSYNEQFF. Full variable domain (outside the CDR3, taken from reference TRBV5-1 and TRBJ2-1): KAGVTQTPRYLIKTRGQQVTLSCSPISGHRSVSWYQQTPGQGLQFLFEYFSETQRNKGNFPGRFSGRQFSNSRSEMNVSTLELGDSALYLCASTHRGGGSYNEQFFGPGTRLTVL.

The table lists this clone with a few counts. Within the sample, other DNA sequences also encode this same CDR3. The rearrangement uses TRBV18 and TRBJ1-5; D is undetermined. V was trimmed by 3 bases and J by 3 bases, leaving 6 bases between them. The CDR3 covers 13 residues. Germline assignment: CDR1 KGHSH and CDR2 LQKENI. For the CDR3, the DNA is TGTGCCAGCTCACCGGGAGACAATCAGCCCCAGCATTTT. This codes for CASSPGDNQPQHF.

The rearrangement uses TRBV4-1 and TRBJ1-2; the match to TRBD1 covers 7 bases. The CDR3 spans 14 residues. The germline CDR1 and CDR2 sequences are MGHRA and YSYEKL. V dropped 2 bases and J dropped 7; count of bases not matched to a gene: 7. Written as DNA, the CDR3 is TGCGCCAGCAGCCAACGACAGGGATCAGGTGGCTACACCTTC. This encodes CASSQRQGSGGYTF.

The chain uses TRBV10-2 and TRBJ2-2; D is perhaps TRBD2 (6 bases). The CDR3 spans 15 residues. The V and J ends lost 7 bases and 1 base respectively, with 13 bases between them. Germline V gene lookup returns CDR1 WSHSY and CDR2 SAAADI. The CDR3 DNA reads TGCGCCAGCACGCCTGGAGGGCTGAACACCGGGGAGCTGTTTTTT. Its protein product is CASTPGGLNTGELFF.

There are a few counts of this clone. This sequence joins TRBV2 and TRBJ1-5, with no clear D. V dropped 7 bases and J dropped 1 base, with 20 bases sitting between them. The CDR3 covers 17 residues. Germline V CDR1 and CDR2: SNHLY, FYNNEI. CDR3 residues: CASTMKEYELSNQPQHF. Here the CDR3 DNA reads TGTGCCAGCACAATGAAGGAATATGAGTTAAGCAATCAGCCCCAGCATTTT.

This clone was seen only once. This may be a read error, as it is one base from a much larger clone. The identical CDR3 is also encoded by other nucleotide sequences in the sample. The CDR3 region has the DNA TGTGCCAGCAGTTACAGTTACGGAGACTATGAGCAGTACTTC. It codes for CASSYSYGDYEQYF. The chain combines TRBV7-2 with TRBJ2-7; D is possibly TRBD2 (5 bases). V lost 6 bases to trimming and J lost 7 bases, with 19 bases between them. The germline gives CDR1 SGHTA, CDR2 FQGNSA. The CDR3 has 14 amino acids.

The V and J genes are TRBV6-5 and TRBJ2-7, with no clear D. The CDR3 is made up of 14 amino acids. Per the germline V gene, CDR1 is MNHEY and CDR2 is SVGAGI. Trimming removed 11 bases at V and 5 bases at J, with 22 bases between. The CDR3 DNA reads TGTGCCTCAGCACTTGAGTACACAGCCCACGAGCAGTACTTC. Residues: CASALEYTAHEQYF.

The chain is built from TRBV7-6 and TRBJ1-1; unclear D gene. Germline V CDR1 and CDR2: SGHVS, FNYEAQ. The CDR3 is 13 residues long. Deletions cut 5 bases from V and 4 bases from J, with 11 bases between. This chain's CDR3 is CASSATVATEAFF. CDR3 bases: TGTGCCAGCAGCGCCACGGTAGCCACTGAAGCTTTCTTT.

The gene calls are TRBV7-8 and TRBJ2-1; 8 bases are shared with TRBD2. This CDR3 spans 17 amino acids. Germline CDR1 is SGHVS and CDR2 is FQNEAQ. V was pared by 1 base and J by 4 bases, with 9 bases of the junction left unmatched. CDR3 in DNA: TGTGCCAGCAGCTTAGGTGGGGGGACTAGGGCTTACAATGAGCAGTTCTTC. Its protein is CASSLGGGTRAYNEQFF.

This chain joins TRBV2 and TRBJ2-5, with D possibly matching TRBD2 (5 bases). CDR1 is SNHLY and CDR2 is FYNNEI in the germline V gene. CDR3 length: 14 residues. V was shortened by 2 bases and J by 9 bases, with 16 bases between the two germline ends. The CDR3: CASSEPDGPGSQYF. The CDR3 DNA reads TGTGCCAGCAGTGAACCGGACGGGCCGGGGTCCCAGTACTTC.

This clone was counted a single time. Here the CDR3 reads CASSFGTSNEQFF. CDR3 bases: TGCGCCAGCAGCTTCGGCACGTCCAATGAGCAGTTCTTC. The chain joins TRBV5-1 to TRBJ2-1; D unclear. The V gene lost 2 bases and the J gene lost 6 bases, with 9 bases spanning the gap. Germline-derived CDR1 and CDR2 are SGHRS and YFSETQ. The CDR3 runs 13 residues.

The rearrangement uses TRBV6-5 and TRBJ2-2, with 7 bases lining up with TRBD2. The CDR3 runs 14 residues. Germline V gene lookup returns CDR1 MNHEY and CDR2 SVGAGI. V shed 7 bases and J 8 bases; nucleotides not matched to a gene: 10. The CDR3 here is CASTQAGSRGELFF. The CDR3 DNA is TGTGCCAGCACCCAAGCGGGGTCTAGAGGGGAGCTGTTTTTT.

The chain couples TRBV7-3 to TRBJ2-5; D unclear. Germline V gene sequence: CDR1 SGHTA, CDR2 FQGTGA. Between the trimmed V and J ends, which lost 4 bases and 2 bases, there was a span of 11 bases. There are 14 residues in the CDR3. The CDR3 nucleotides read TGTGCCAGCAGCTCCGGAGCTGAGCAAGAGACCCAGTACTTC. Translating gives CASSSGAEQETQYF. The full variable domain, completed using reference TRBV7-3 and TRBJ2-5, is GAGVSQTPSNKVTEKGKYVELRCDPISGHTALYWYRQSLGQGPEFLIYFQGTGAADDSGLPNDRFFAVRPEGSVSTLKIQRTERGDSAVYLCASSSGAEQETQYFGPGTRLLVL.

This clone has just a few counts. The J gene is TRBJ1-4, the V gene TRBV28; 7 positions agree with TRBD1. The germline V gene has CDR1 MDHEN and CDR2 SYDVKM. The CDR3 has 13 residues. CDR3 nucleotides: TGTGCGCAGGTAGGGGGCACTAATGAAAAACTGTTTTTT. Translating gives CAQVGGTNEKLFF.

J is TRBJ1-2 and V is TRBV30; D remains ambiguous. Germline V gene lookup returns CDR1 GTSNPN and CDR2 SVGIG (reference sequence). CDR3 length equals 13 residues. The V gene lost 3 bases and the J gene lost 13 bases, with 21 bases spanning the gap. The CDR3: CAWSAYDPGGCTF. CDR3 bases: TGTGCCTGGAGCGCCTACGACCCTGGAGGTTGCACCTTC. Together with reference TRBV30 and TRBJ1-2, the CDR3 gives the full variable domain: SQTIHQWPATLVQPVGSPLSLECTVEGTSNPNLYWYRQAAGRGLQLLFYSVGIGQISSEVPQNLSASRPQDRQFILSSKKLLLSDSGFYLCAWSAYDPGGCTFGSGTRLTVV.

To note about this clone: The CDR3 ends on some other residue instead of the conserved phenylalanine or tryptophan, so this is likely a read error. The DNA is left out, because the CDR3 cannot be placed on it with certainty; the CDR3 is given as TCRdb lists it. The chain uses TRBV28 and TRBJ2-3. The germline V gene encodes CDR1 MDHEN and CDR2 SYDVKM. The CDR3 length equals 13 residues, ends included. The CDR3 loop is CASRSPGQGGSSL.

This clone was picked up a small number of times. This chain joins TRBV19 and TRBJ2-3; D remains ambiguous. V was clipped by 1 base and J by 0 bases, with 5 bases between them. This CDR3 region has 14 residues. Germline CDR1 and CDR2: LNHDA and SQIVND (reference sequence). The CDR3 sequence: CASSIGGSTDTQYF. Here the CDR3 DNA reads TGTGCCAGTAGTATAGGTGGGAGCACAGATACGCAGTATTTT.

A few counts support this clone. The V and J genes are TRBV5-3 and TRBJ2-1; the match to TRBD2 covers 7 bases. TRBV5-3 is reported as an ORF; its role is uncertain. This CDR3 contains 16 residues. V trimming: 4 bases; J trimming: 7 bases; junction bases outside the gene matches: 14. Here the CDR3 DNA reads TGTGCCAGAAGCCCCCTGGTGAGCGGGAACCGTAATGAGCAGTTCTTC. It yields the protein CARSPLVSGNRNEQFF.

The chain joins TRBV11-3 to TRBJ2-1; 9 bases match TRBD2. Germline V lookup: CDR1 SGHNT, CDR2 YENEEA. This CDR3 region has 16 residues. V shed 5 bases and J 7 bases; nucleotides not matched to a gene: 12. The CDR3 region is CASSARGGRALNEQFF. CDR3 sequence (DNA): TGTGCCAGCAGCGCAAGGGGCGGGAGGGCCCTAAATGAGCAGTTCTTC. The full variable domain, completed using reference TRBV11-3 and TRBJ2-1, is EAGVVQSPRYKIIEKKQPVAFWCNPISGHNTLYWYLQNLGQGPELLIRYENEEAVDDSQLPKDRFSAERLKGVDSTLKIQPAELGDSAVYLCASSARGGRALNEQFFGPGTRLTVL.